Listed below are T cell receptor beta chains from one sample, sequenced in a study of blood T cell repertoires in COVID-19. TCRdb's table, derived via immunoSEQ multiplex PCR, lists solely in-frame clones and lacks some. The sample lists 43,000 or so clones; roughly 80% were seen once. Material: peripheral blood. These receptor sequences come from an older woman with acute or convalescent COVID-19. The CDR3 runs from the conserved cysteine through the conserved F or W. Each record gives: J gene, clone size, D gene, V gene, CDR3 protein, CDR3 DNA. A D gene is named only where the DNA matches it firmly. Not every row has a clone size; where given, it reads once, few, many or a size class.

j_gene: TRBJ2-7
abundance: once
d_gene: NA
v_gene: TRBV5-5
CDR3aa: CASSLGGFGQYF
CDR3nt: TGTGCCAGCAGCTTGGGAGGGTTCGGGCAGTACTTC

j_gene: TRBJ2-7
abundance: NA
d_gene: NA
v_gene: TRBV7-9
CDR3aa: CASSLAMTQKASYEQYF
CDR3nt: TGTGCCAGCAGCTTAGCGATGACACAGAAGGCCTCCTACGAGCAGTACTTC

j_gene: TRBJ1-5
abundance: NA
d_gene: TRBD1
v_gene: TRBV6-5
CDR3aa: CASSPGGQGYQPQHF
CDR3nt: TGTGCCAGCAGTCCAGGAGGACAGGGCTATCAGCCCCAGCATTTT

j_gene: TRBJ2-7
abundance: NA
d_gene: TRBD1
v_gene: TRBV10-1
CDR3aa: CASSREVGQGRYEQYF
CDR3nt: TGCGCCAGCAGTCGAGAGGTGGGACAGGGACGGTACGAGCAGTACTTC

j_gene: TRBJ2-7
abundance: few
d_gene: NA
v_gene: TRBV29-1
CDR3aa: CSVGAGADEQYF
CDR3nt: TGCAGCGTTGGGGCAGGGGCGGACGAGCAGTACTTC

j_gene: TRBJ2-7
abundance: once
d_gene: NA
v_gene: TRBV7-9
CDR3aa: CASSSEGAYEQYF
CDR3nt: TGTGCCAGCAGCTCGGAGGGGGCTTACGAGCAGTACTTC

j_gene: TRBJ1-6
abundance: NA
d_gene: NA
v_gene: TRBV28
CDR3aa: CAYRDNNSPLHF
CDR3nt: TGTGCCTACCGGGATAACAATTCACCCCTCCACTTT

j_gene: TRBJ1-6
abundance: once
d_gene: TRBD1
v_gene: TRBV5-1
CDR3aa: CASRRQGTYNSPLHF
CDR3nt: TGCGCCAGCAGAAGACAGGGGACCTATAATTCACCCCTCCACTTT

j_gene: TRBJ2-4
abundance: NA
d_gene: NA
v_gene: TRBV2
CDR3aa: CATEDTQLAKNIQYF
CDR3nt: TGTGCCACCGAGGACACCCAACTAGCCAAAAACATTCAGTACTTC

j_gene: TRBJ2-2
abundance: NA
d_gene: NA
v_gene: TRBV30
CDR3aa: CAWRAGLAGELFF
CDR3nt: TGTGCCTGGAGGGCTGGTCTGGCCGGGGAGCTGTTTTTT

j_gene: TRBJ1-2
abundance: NA
d_gene: NA
v_gene: TRBV29-1
CDR3aa: CSVDKRTAPLANYGYTF
CDR3nt: TGCAGCGTTGACAAAAGGACAGCACCTCTAGCTAACTATGGCTACACCTTC

j_gene: TRBJ1-1
abundance: NA
d_gene: TRBD1
v_gene: TRBV9
CDR3aa: CASSVDRGTEAFF
CDR3nt: TGTGCCAGCAGCGTCGACAGGGGCACTGAAGCTTTCTTT

j_gene: TRBJ2-1
abundance: NA
d_gene: TRBD1
v_gene: TRBV27
CDR3aa: CASSQDRASYNEQFF
CDR3nt: TGTGCCAGCAGTCAGGACAGGGCTTCCTACAATGAGCAGTTCTTC

j_gene: TRBJ2-3
abundance: NA
d_gene: TRBD2
v_gene: TRBV5-4
CDR3aa: CASRSSGGQDTQYF
CDR3nt: TGTGCCAGCAGATCTAGCGGGGGCCAAGATACGCAGTATTTT

j_gene: TRBJ1-2
abundance: NA
d_gene: NA
v_gene: TRBV4-3
CDR3aa: CASSQELQGGYGYTF
CDR3nt: TGCGCCAGCAGCCAGGAGCTCCAGGGAGGATATGGCTACACCTTC

j_gene: TRBJ1-2
abundance: NA
d_gene: TRBD1
v_gene: TRBV7-2
CDR3aa: CASSQRGQGDGYTF
CDR3nt: TGTGCCAGCAGCCAAAGAGGACAGGGAGACGGCTACACCTTC

j_gene: TRBJ2-7
abundance: NA
d_gene: NA
v_gene: TRBV6-1
CDR3aa: CASSEAPAYEQYF
CDR3nt: TGTGCCAGCAGTGAAGCGCCGGCCTACGAGCAGTACTTC

j_gene: TRBJ2-3
abundance: NA
d_gene: TRBD1
v_gene: TRBV7-9
CDR3aa: CASSPQPGQGKGTDTQYF
CDR3nt: TGTGCCAGCAGCCCCCAACCCGGACAGGGAAAAGGCACAGATACGCAGTATTTT

j_gene: TRBJ1-6
abundance: NA
d_gene: TRBD1
v_gene: TRBV23-1
CDR3aa: CASSLPGQGPYNSPLHF
CDR3nt: TGCGCCAGCAGCCTTCCGGGACAGGGCCCTTATAATTCACCCCTCCACTTT

j_gene: TRBJ1-1
abundance: NA
d_gene: NA
v_gene: TRBV23-1
CDR3aa: CASSQVSAGAFF
CDR3nt: TGCGCCAGCAGTCAAGTGTCAGCGGGAGCTTTCTTT

j_gene: TRBJ1-2
abundance: NA
d_gene: TRBD1
v_gene: TRBV2
CDR3aa: CASSPGTGNYGYTF
CDR3nt: TGTGCCAGCAGTCCCGGGACAGGCAACTATGGCTACACCTTC

j_gene: TRBJ2-5
abundance: NA
d_gene: TRBD2
v_gene: TRBV7-2
CDR3aa: CASSWTSGEETQYF
CDR3nt: TGTGCCAGCAGCTGGACTAGCGGGGAAGAGACCCAGTACTTC

j_gene: TRBJ1-5
abundance: NA
d_gene: NA
v_gene: TRBV6-1
CDR3aa: CASSEGGGDNQPQHF
CDR3nt: TGTGCCAGCAGTGAGGGCGGGGGTGACAATCAGCCCCAGCATTTT

j_gene: TRBJ2-2
abundance: NA
d_gene: TRBD1
v_gene: TRBV18
CDR3aa: CASSPGQGMAGELFF
CDR3nt: TGTGCCAGCTCACCGGGACAGGGAATGGCCGGGGAGCTGTTTTTT

j_gene: TRBJ1-1
abundance: NA
d_gene: NA
v_gene: TRBV7-3
CDR3aa: CASSLDRQGATFF
CDR3nt: TGTGCCAGCAGCTTAGATCGGCAGGGTGCGACTTTCTTT

j_gene: TRBJ2-7
abundance: NA
d_gene: TRBD1
v_gene: TRBV6-5
CDR3aa: CASRIPGQGAYEQYF
CDR3nt: TGTGCCAGCAGGATACCGGGACAGGGGGCCTACGAGCAGTACTTC

j_gene: TRBJ2-3
abundance: NA
d_gene: NA
v_gene: TRBV10-1
CDR3aa: CASSDGFADTQYF
CDR3nt: TGCGCCAGCAGTGACGGGTTTGCAGATACGCAGTATTTT

j_gene: TRBJ1-6
abundance: NA
d_gene: NA
v_gene: TRBV11-2
CDR3aa: CASSEDRGWSPLHF
CDR3nt: TGTGCCAGCAGCGAGGACAGAGGCTGGTCACCCCTCCACTTT

j_gene: TRBJ2-1
abundance: once
d_gene: TRBD2
v_gene: TRBV12-5
CDR3aa: CASGLAGAHFYNEQFF
CDR3nt: TGTGCTAGTGGGTTAGCGGGCGCACACTTCTACAATGAGCAGTTCTTC

j_gene: TRBJ1-2
abundance: once
d_gene: TRBD1
v_gene: TRBV6-5
CDR3aa: CASNTQGGYGYTF
CDR3nt: TGTGCCAGCAATACACAGGGGGGCTATGGCTACACCTTC

j_gene: TRBJ2-1
abundance: NA
d_gene: NA
v_gene: TRBV7-2
CDR3aa: CASSSLRRQRANNEQFF
CDR3nt: TGTGCCAGCAGCTCCCTTAGACGGCAGCGAGCCAACAATGAGCAGTTCTTC

j_gene: TRBJ2-5
abundance: once
d_gene: NA
v_gene: TRBV24-1
CDR3aa: CATSDWAGRMETQYF
CDR3nt: TGTGCCACCAGTGATTGGGCAGGGAGGATGGAGACCCAGTACTTC

j_gene: TRBJ1-4
abundance: NA
d_gene: TRBD1
v_gene: TRBV19
CDR3aa: CASSRTGDIEKLFF
CDR3nt: TGTGCCAGTAGCCGGACAGGGGATATAGAAAAACTGTTTTTT

j_gene: TRBJ1-1
abundance: NA
d_gene: NA
v_gene: TRBV7-9
CDR3aa: CASSSPYRSTEAFF
CDR3nt: TGTGCCAGCAGTTCTCCGTACCGGAGCACTGAAGCTTTCTTT

j_gene: TRBJ2-2
abundance: few
d_gene: TRBD2
v_gene: TRBV9
CDR3aa: CASSLEGRGSGELFF
CDR3nt: TGTGCCAGCAGCTTGGAAGGGAGGGGATCCGGGGAGCTGTTTTTT

j_gene: TRBJ1-1
abundance: NA
d_gene: NA
v_gene: TRBV27
CDR3aa: CASSPGTRPKGVNTEAFF
CDR3nt: TGTGCCAGCAGTCCAGGGACACGCCCGAAGGGGGTGAACACTGAAGCTTTCTTT

j_gene: TRBJ1-4
abundance: NA
d_gene: TRBD1
v_gene: TRBV5-1
CDR3aa: CASGTGANEKLFF
CDR3nt: TGCGCCAGCGGGACAGGAGCTAATGAAAAACTGTTTTTT

j_gene: TRBJ1-4
abundance: NA
d_gene: NA
v_gene: TRBV23-1
CDR3aa: CASRPKGNEKLFF
CDR3nt: TGCGCCAGTCGACCGAAGGGGAATGAAAAACTGTTTTTT

j_gene: TRBJ1-1
abundance: NA
d_gene: NA
v_gene: TRBV7-2
CDR3aa: CASSALRIEAFF
CDR3nt: TGTGCCAGCAGCGCGTTGAGGATTGAAGCTTTCTTT

j_gene: TRBJ1-2
abundance: NA
d_gene: NA
v_gene: TRBV9
CDR3aa: CASSGPSLYGYTF
CDR3nt: TGTGCCAGCAGCGGACCTAGTTTGTATGGCTACACCTTC

j_gene: TRBJ1-2
abundance: few
d_gene: NA
v_gene: TRBV23-1
CDR3aa: CASSPRTEGGYTF
CDR3nt: TGCGCCAGCAGTCCTCGGACAGAAGGTGGCTACACCTTC

j_gene: TRBJ1-1
abundance: NA
d_gene: TRBD1
v_gene: TRBV5-6
CDR3aa: CASSPRGDRGFF
CDR3nt: TGTGCCAGCAGCCCCCGCGGAGACAGGGGATTCTTT

j_gene: TRBJ2-7
abundance: NA
d_gene: TRBD2
v_gene: TRBV3-1/TRBV3-2
CDR3aa: CASSPAGDLFYEQYF
CDR3nt: TGTGCCAGCAGCCCGGCGGGGGACCTTTTCTACGAGCAGTACTTC

j_gene: TRBJ1-2
abundance: once
d_gene: NA
v_gene: TRBV18
CDR3aa: CASSPSSPGAWGYTF
CDR3nt: TGTGCCAGCTCACCATCGTCTCCGGGAGCCTGGGGCTACACCTTC

j_gene: TRBJ2-1
abundance: NA
d_gene: NA
v_gene: TRBV5-1
CDR3aa: CASYPLGSSYNEQFF
CDR3nt: TGCGCCAGCTACCCTCTTGGTAGCTCCTACAATGAGCAGTTCTTC